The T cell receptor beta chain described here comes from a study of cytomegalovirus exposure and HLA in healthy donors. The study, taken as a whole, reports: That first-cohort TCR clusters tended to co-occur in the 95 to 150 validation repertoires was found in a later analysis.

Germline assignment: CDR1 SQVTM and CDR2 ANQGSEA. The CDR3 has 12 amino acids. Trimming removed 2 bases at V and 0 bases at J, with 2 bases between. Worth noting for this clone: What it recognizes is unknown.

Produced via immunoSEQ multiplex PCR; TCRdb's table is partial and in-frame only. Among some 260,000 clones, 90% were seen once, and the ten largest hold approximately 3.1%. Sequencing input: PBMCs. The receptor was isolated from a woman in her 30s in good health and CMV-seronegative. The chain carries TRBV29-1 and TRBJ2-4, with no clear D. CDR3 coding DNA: TGCAGCGTTGAACTAGCCAAAAACATTCAGTACTTC. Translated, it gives CSVELAKNIQYF.